The 13 T cell receptor beta chains listed next were all sequenced from one sample in a study of CD8+ T cells in alopecia areata. Extracted RNA was reverse transcribed, and the resulting cDNA served as sequencing template. Measured with immunoSEQ multiplex PCR; TCRdb has only the in-frame clones, and not every one. There are tens of thousands of clones in the sample; 51% occur only once, and approximately 5.4% lies in the top ten. The sequenced sample consisted of NKG2D-high CD8+ T cells sorted from blood. Source of these receptors: a human donor with alopecia areata.

This clone was seen only a few times. The CDR3 here is CASSSPLRGDAETQYF. The CDR3 DNA reads TGTGCCAGCAGCTCGCCCCTCAGGGGAGACGCCGAGACCCAGTACTTC. J is TRBJ2-5 and V is TRBV7-9, with D perhaps matching TRBD1 (6 bases). This CDR3 region has 16 residues. V was cut by 4 bases and J by 5 bases, with 20 bases left in between. CDR1 is SEHNR and CDR2 is FQNEAQ in the germline V gene (reference sequence).

The rearrangement joins TRBV23-1 to TRBJ2-3; no reliable D call. TRBV23-1 is an ORF for which the function is uncertain. The CDR3 is 14 amino acids. V lost 4 bases and J lost 6, with 14 bases in between. The CDR3: CASSRSPPGDTQYF. The CDR3, as DNA: TGCGCCAGCAGTCGCTCGCCCCCCGGGGATACGCAGTATTTT.

This clone was picked up a small number of times. The V gene is TRBV23-1, the J gene TRBJ2-3, with TRBD2 matching over 9 bases. TRBV23-1 is an open reading frame whose function is uncertain. J gave up 8 bases and V 0 bases, and 9 bases lay outside the gene matches. The CDR3 is 16 residues long. CDR3 nucleotide sequence: TGCGCCAGCAGTCAATCCGTTTCAGCGGGAGGTTGTACGCAGTATTTT. As protein: CASSQSVSAGGCTQYF.

The V and J genes are TRBV29-1 and TRBJ2-1; 11 bases line up with TRBD1. The length of the CDR3 is 15 residues. V lost 3 bases to trimming and J lost 8 bases; unmatched junction nucleotides: 9. Germline CDR1 reads SQVTM; CDR2 reads ANQGSEA. The CDR3 reads CSVEFPGQGEYEQFF. DNA of the CDR3: TGCAGCGTTGAGTTCCCGGGACAGGGGGAATATGAGCAGTTCTTC.

The table lists this clone with a few counts. This chain joins TRBV6-6 and TRBJ2-7; weak D call: TRBD1 (5 bases). The CDR3 totals 12 residues. Deletions cut 10 bases from V and 2 bases from J, with 12 bases between. Germline V gives CDR1 MNHNY, CDR2 SVGAGI (reference sequence). The CDR3 region is CATVRGAYEQYF. Written as DNA, the CDR3 is TGTGCCACAGTTAGGGGCGCCTACGAGCAGTACTTC.

The V and J genes are TRBV6-5 and TRBJ2-6; unclear D gene. Trimming took 2 bases from V and 0 from J, leaving 5 bases between them. The CDR3 runs 15 residues. Germline loops: CDR1 MNHEY, CDR2 SVGAGI. In DNA, the CDR3 is TGTGCCAGCAGTTACGAGTCCTCTGGGGCCAACGTCCTGACTTTC. Translating gives CASSYESSGANVLTF.

This clone was seen only a few times. Because the CDR3's place on the DNA is in doubt, the DNA is left out and the CDR3 is given as listed by TCRdb. This sequence joins TRBV21-1 and TRBJ2-6. TRBV21-1 has pseudogene status. The CDR3 has 23 residues if both end residues are counted. CDR3 region: CASSKPPNRQGAGFGSGANVLTF.

The chain has TRBV29-1 and TRBJ1-6; D may be TRBD1 (5 bases). The germline gives CDR1 SQVTM, CDR2 ANQGSEA. The germline V and J ends were trimmed by 6 bases and 7 bases, with 16 bases remaining between them. The CDR3 is 14 amino acids. This CDR3 reads CSVAHGGLNSPLHF. In DNA form, the CDR3 reads TGCAGCGTAGCGCATGGGGGTCTGAATTCACCCCTCCACTTT.

V is TRBV7-9 and J is TRBJ1-5; D remains unclear. Trimming pared 3 bases from V and 3 bases from J, leaving 9 bases between. This CDR3 is 14 amino acids long. Germline V lookup: CDR1 SEHNR, CDR2 FQNEAQ (reference sequence). The CDR3 sequence: CASSFEDANQPQHF. In nucleotides, the CDR3 is TGTGCCAGCAGCTTCGAAGATGCCAATCAGCCCCAGCATTTT.

This clone has more than one count but fewer than ten. The J gene is TRBJ2-1, the V gene TRBV4-3, with D possibly TRBD2 on 6 matching bases. Trimming removed 0 bases from V and 3 bases from J, with 12 bases in between. Germline V gene lookup returns CDR1 LGHNA and CDR2 YSLEER. CDR3 length: 16 amino acids. DNA of the CDR3: TGCGCCAGCAGCCAAGATACGGTAGCGGACTACAATGAGCAGTTCTTC. Amino acids: CASSQDTVADYNEQFF.

There are a few counts of this clone. V and J are TRBV10-3 and TRBJ2-5, with TRBD1 as a possible D gene (5 bases). V was pared by 7 bases and J by 2 bases, with 8 bases between. This CDR3 contains 12 residues. The germline V gene encodes CDR1 ENHRY and CDR2 SYGVKD. CDR3 in DNA: TGTGCCATCATGACAGCACAAGAGACCCAGTACTTC. As protein: CAIMTAQETQYF.

J is TRBJ2-1 and V is TRBV9; D is ambiguous. This CDR3 has 15 amino acids. Deletions cut 3 bases from V and 8 bases from J, with 18 bases between. Germline V gene sequence: CDR1 SGDLS, CDR2 YYNGEE. CDR3 sequence reads: CASSAYSFPGDEQFF. For the CDR3, the DNA is TGTGCCAGCAGCGCTTACTCTTTCCCAGGCGATGAGCAGTTCTTC.

The table lists this clone with a few counts. The chain couples TRBV29-1 to TRBJ2-7; D gene uncertain. Trimming left V 5 bases short and J 6 bases short, with 11 bases between. Germline-derived CDR1 and CDR2 are SQVTM and ANQGSEA. The CDR3 is made up of 11 amino acids. The CDR3 reads CSVLRRGEQYF. Written as DNA, the CDR3 is TGCAGCGTTTTAAGGCGAGGCGAGCAGTACTTC.